The rows below give T cell receptor beta chains drawn from one sample of a study of T cells after yellow fever vaccination. Each CDR3 protein is one row after TCRdb ran MiXCR on the 5' RACE reads. Among 120,000 or so distinct CDR3 sequences, 12% to 15% were seen once, and the ten largest hold 40% to 45%. The source material was CD8+ T cells sorted from PBMCs, sampled 5 days after the yellow fever booster vaccination. The receptors were sampled from a man aged 18 to 30 who received the YFV17D yellow fever vaccine. Both conserved end residues are part of each CDR3. A D gene is named only where the DNA matches it firmly. A row's size may be missing; if present it is once, few, many or a size class.

TRBJ2-4 19 TRBV6-6 NA few CASSYSIRGSVVAKNIQYF TGTGCCAGCAGTTACTCGATACGCGGATCCGTCGTAGCCAAAAACATTCAGTACTTC
TRBJ2-2 15 TRBV7-2 TRBD2 few CASRRLAGDTGELFF TGTGCCAGCAGGCGACTAGCGGGGGACACCGGGGAGCTGTTTTTT
TRBJ1-5 15 TRBV2 NA NA CASKWLQGGDQPQHF TGTGCCAGCAAGTGGCTACAGGGCGGCGATCAGCCCCAGCATTTT
TRBJ2-3 15 TRBV7-3 NA few CASSLTGRGTDTQYF TGTGCCAGCAGCTTAACAGGGAGGGGGACAGATACGCAGTATTTT
TRBJ1-2 12 TRBV20-1 NA NA CSASGDFRGYTF TGCAGTGCTAGTGGGGACTTCCGGGGCTACACCTTC
TRBJ2-5 20 TRBV12-3/TRBV12-4 TRBD2 few CASSFRPGLAGGKTKETQYF TGTGCCAGCAGTTTTCGACCGGGACTAGCGGGGGGGAAGACTAAAGAGACCCAGTACTTC
TRBJ2-1 14 TRBV19 TRBD2 few CASSYGTSYNEQFF TGTGCCAGTAGTTACGGGACTAGTTATAATGAGCAGTTCTTC
TRBJ2-5 15 TRBV18 NA NA CASSPDAGTQETQYF TGTGCCAGCTCACCAGACGCCGGGACTCAAGAGACCCAGTACTTC
TRBJ2-1 15 TRBV7-9 TRBD2 few CASSFAGGHWDEQFF TGTGCCAGCAGCTTTGCGGGGGGGCACTGGGACGAGCAGTTCTTC
TRBJ2-7 14 TRBV5-6 TRBD2 NA CASSFGGGAYEQYF TGTGCCAGCAGCTTTGGGGGGGGTGCCTACGAGCAGTACTTC
TRBJ1-1 13 TRBV6-5 NA many CASSRDPRTEAFF TGTGCCAGCAGCAGGGACCCCCGGACTGAAGCTTTCTTT
TRBJ2-3 11 TRBV11-2 NA NA CASSSLDTQYF TGTGCCAGCAGCTCCCTTGATACGCAGTATTTT
TRBJ2-5 18 TRBV20-1 TRBD2 NA CSATRDYEGSRFQETQYF TGCAGTGCTACCAGGGACTACGAGGGAAGTCGGTTCCAAGAGACCCAGTACTTC
TRBJ2-5 15 TRBV20-1 NA few CSASHAYRDQETQYF TGCAGTGCTAGTCACGCCTACCGGGACCAGGAGACCCAGTACTTC
TRBJ1-1 14 TRBV12-3/TRBV12-4 NA NA CASSFEGGETEAFF TGTGCCAGCAGTTTTGAGGGGGGCGAGACTGAAGCTTTCTTT
TRBJ2-1 16 TRBV5-1 TRBD2 few CASSLAWIGEGNEQFF TGCGCCAGCAGCTTGGCCTGGATAGGGGAGGGCAATGAGCAGTTCTTC
TRBJ2-5 15 TRBV11-2 NA NA CASSPRGLAKETQYF TGTGCCAGCAGTCCGAGAGGCCTAGCGAAGGAGACCCAGTACTTC
TRBJ1-1 17 TRBV7-9 TRBD1 few CASSSEPARTGGTEAFF TGTGCCAGCAGCTCCGAACCTGCCCGGACAGGGGGAACTGAAGCTTTCTTT
TRBJ2-3 15 TRBV4-1 TRBD2 NA CASSQVAGGIYTQYF TGCGCCAGCAGCCAGGTAGCGGGGGGGATTTATACGCAGTATTTT
TRBJ1-1 13 TRBV10-2 TRBD1 NA CASSHLQGREAFF TGCGCCAGCAGTCATTTACAGGGGCGGGAAGCTTTCTTT
TRBJ2-3 16 TRBV4-1 NA NA CASSQDLWTNTDTQYF TGCGCCAGCAGCCAAGATCTTTGGACTAACACAGATACGCAGTATTTT
TRBJ1-5 15 TRBV4-3 NA NA CASSRIREKNQPQHF TGCGCCAGCAGCCGTATCCGGGAGAAAAATCAGCCCCAGCATTTT
TRBJ2-2 12 TRBV24-1 NA NA CATSGLAGELFF TGTGCCACCAGTGGCCTAGCCGGGGAGCTGTTTTTT
TRBJ2-3 16 TRBV4-1 TRBD2 NA CASSQEGLVGTDTQYF TGCGCCAGCAGCCAAGAGGGACTAGTCGGCACAGATACGCAGTATTTT